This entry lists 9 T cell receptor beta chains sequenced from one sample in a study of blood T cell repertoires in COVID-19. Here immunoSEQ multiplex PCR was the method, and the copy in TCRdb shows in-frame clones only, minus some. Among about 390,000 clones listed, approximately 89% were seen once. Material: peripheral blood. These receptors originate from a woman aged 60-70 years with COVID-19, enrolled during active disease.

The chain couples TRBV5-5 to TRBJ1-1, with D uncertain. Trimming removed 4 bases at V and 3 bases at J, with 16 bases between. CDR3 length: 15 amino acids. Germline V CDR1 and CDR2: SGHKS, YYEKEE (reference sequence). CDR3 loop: CASSRVREGYTEAFF. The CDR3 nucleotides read TGTGCCAGCAGCAGGGTTAGGGAGGGATACACTGAAGCTTTCTTT.

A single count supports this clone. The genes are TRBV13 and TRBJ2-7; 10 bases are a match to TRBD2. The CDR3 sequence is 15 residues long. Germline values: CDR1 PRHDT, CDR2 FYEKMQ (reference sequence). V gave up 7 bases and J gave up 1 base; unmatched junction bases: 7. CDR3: CASTFRTSGSYEQYF. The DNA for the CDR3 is TGTGCCAGCACCTTCCGGACTAGCGGTTCCTACGAGCAGTACTTC.

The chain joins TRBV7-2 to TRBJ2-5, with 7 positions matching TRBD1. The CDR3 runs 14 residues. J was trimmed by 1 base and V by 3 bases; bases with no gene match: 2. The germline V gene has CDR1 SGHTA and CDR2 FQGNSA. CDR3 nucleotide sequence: TGTGCCAGCAGCTTCGGACAGGCCCAAGAGACCCAGTACTTC. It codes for CASSFGQAQETQYF.

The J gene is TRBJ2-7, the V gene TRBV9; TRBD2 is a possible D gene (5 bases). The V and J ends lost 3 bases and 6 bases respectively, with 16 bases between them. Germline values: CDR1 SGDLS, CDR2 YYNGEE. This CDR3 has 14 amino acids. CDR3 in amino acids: CASSADGGLREQYF. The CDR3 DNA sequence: TGTGCCAGCAGCGCCGACGGAGGTTTGCGCGAGCAGTACTTC. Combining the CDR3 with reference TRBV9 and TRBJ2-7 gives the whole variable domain DSGVTQTPKHLITATGQRVTLRCSPRSGDLSVYWYQQSLDQGLQFLIQYYNGEERAKGNILERFSAQQFPDLHSELNLSSLELGDSALYFCASSADGGLREQYFGPGTRLTVT.

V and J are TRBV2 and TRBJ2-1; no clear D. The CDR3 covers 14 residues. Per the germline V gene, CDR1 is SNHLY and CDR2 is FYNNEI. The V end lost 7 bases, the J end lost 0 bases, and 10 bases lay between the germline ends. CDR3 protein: CASTGQLSYNEQFF. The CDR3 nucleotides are TGTGCCAGCACAGGCCAGCTCTCCTACAATGAGCAGTTCTTC.

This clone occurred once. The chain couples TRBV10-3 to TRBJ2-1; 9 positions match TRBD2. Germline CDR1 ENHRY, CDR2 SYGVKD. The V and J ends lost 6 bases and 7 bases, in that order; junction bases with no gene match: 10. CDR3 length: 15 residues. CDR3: CAISLGLAKVNEQFF. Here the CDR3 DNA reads TGTGCCATCAGCTTGGGACTAGCTAAAGTGAATGAGCAGTTCTTC.

CDR3 in amino acids: CASRVYGQGNTGELFF. The CDR3 DNA reads TGTGCCAGCAGGGTTTATGGGCAGGGAAACACCGGGGAGCTGTTTTTT. The rearrangement uses TRBV28 and TRBJ2-2; TRBD1 might be the D (5 bases). CDR1 and CDR2 (germline): MDHEN, SYDVKM. The CDR3 consists of 16 residues. Trimming left V 6 bases short and J 2 bases short, with 16 bases between.

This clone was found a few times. CDR3 region: CASHRDRRNTEAFF. DNA for the CDR3: TGCGCCAGCCACCGGGACAGGAGAAACACTGAAGCTTTCTTT. The chain has TRBV5-1 and TRBJ1-1; 8 bases line up with TRBD1. The CDR3 totals 14 residues. The ends lost 7 bases at V and 2 bases at J; junction bases unmatched: 7. Germline lookup yields CDR1 SGHRS and CDR2 YFSETQ.

The CDR3 sequence: CASSLGQGASQPQHF. The CDR3 bases are TGTGCCAGCAGCTTAGGACAGGGGGCGAGTCAGCCCCAGCATTTT. The V call is TRBV7-3, the J call TRBJ1-5, with 11 bases identical to TRBD1. V shed 2 bases, J shed 6 bases, and the junction held 3 bases outside the gene matches. This CDR3 has 15 residues. In germline, CDR1 is SGHTA, CDR2 FQGTGA.